This T cell receptor delta chain was identified in a study of γδ T cells in repeated Plasmodium falciparum infection. The overall study: Malian children with intense seasonal malaria exposure were compared with matched Australian children. Four controlled malaria infections with P. falciparum NF54 spanned roughly 97 weeks. Study results and caveats: Malian donors came from one small rural village, predominantly one ethnic group.

This clone was counted at least ten times. Antigen: not known. This DNA's translation and the protein TCRdb lists, from a much larger clone, do not match at residue 10, likely due to a read error; the protein shown is translated from the DNA. Bulk repertoires came from Vgamma9/Vdelta2+ or Vdelta2-negative gammadelta T cells flow-sorted from PBMC. Sequencing covered both gamma and delta TCR chains per sample. TCRdb reran clone calling via CATT on the multiplex PCR reads. The sample lists about 57,000 delta-chain clones; 1.5% to 2% were seen once. The CDR3 spans 17 residues. CDR1 and CDR2 (germline): TSWWSYY, QGS. The V end was cut by 5 bases, the J end by 7 bases, with 26 bases between.

Input material: gamma-delta T cells from blood. The TCR sequence derives from a pool of human donors (malaria-infected and uninfected, not separated). The chain carries TRDV1 and TRDJ1; D is possibly TRDD2 (5 bases). In the absence of a J gene in TCRdb, the DNA was matched to germline to assign it here. The CDR3 region is CALGTPSVSREVGKLIF. CDR3 DNA: TGTGCTCTTGGGACTCCTAGTGTGTCGAGGGAGGTCGGTAAACTCATCTTT.